This entry is about one TCR beta chain. Clones were sequenced by immunoSEQ multiplex PCR, and TCRdb holds only the in-frame ones, with some missing. The table has under 150,000 clones, 80% to 90% seen once. These data belong to a study of control samples from healthy donors and cancer patients. Germline trimming cut 0 bases from V and 3 bases from J; bases unmatched to any gene: 5. Germline loops: CDR1 KGHSH, CDR2 LQKENI. The CDR3 has 15 residues. The clonotype was recovered from a man in his sixties in good health. This rearrangement joins TRBV18 to TRBJ2-7; 7 nucleotides agree with TRBD1. Sequenced: blood. The CDR3 DNA reads as TGTGCCAGCTCACCACCTAGCTCAGGGGGCTACGAGCAGTACTTC. It encodes CASSPPSSGGYEQYF.